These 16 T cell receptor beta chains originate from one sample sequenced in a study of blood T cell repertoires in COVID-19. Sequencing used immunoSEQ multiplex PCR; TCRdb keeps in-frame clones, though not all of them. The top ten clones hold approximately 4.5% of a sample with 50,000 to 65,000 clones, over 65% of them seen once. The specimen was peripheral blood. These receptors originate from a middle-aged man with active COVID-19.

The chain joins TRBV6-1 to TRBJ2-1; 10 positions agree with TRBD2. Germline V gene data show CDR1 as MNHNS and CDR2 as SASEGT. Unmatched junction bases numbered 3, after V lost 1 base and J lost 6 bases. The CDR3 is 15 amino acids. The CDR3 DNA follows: TGTGCCAGCAGTGAAGGGGCTAGCGGGAGCAATGAGCAGTTCTTC. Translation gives CASSEGASGSNEQFF.

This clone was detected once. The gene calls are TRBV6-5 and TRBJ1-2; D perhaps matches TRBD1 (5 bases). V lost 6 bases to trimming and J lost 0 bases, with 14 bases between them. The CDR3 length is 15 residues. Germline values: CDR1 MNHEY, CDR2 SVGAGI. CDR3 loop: CASSLTGSANYGYTF. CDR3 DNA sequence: TGTGCCAGCAGCTTAACAGGATCCGCTAACTATGGCTACACCTTC.

DNA of the CDR3: TGTGCCAGCAGCGTAGCGGGAGAGCAGTACTTC. Its protein product is CASSVAGEQYF. The V and J genes are TRBV28 and TRBJ2-7; 8 nucleotides agree with TRBD2. V gave up 6 bases and J gave up 7 bases; unmatched junction bases: 2. The CDR3 sequence is 11 residues long. The germline V gene encodes CDR1 MDHEN and CDR2 SYDVKM.

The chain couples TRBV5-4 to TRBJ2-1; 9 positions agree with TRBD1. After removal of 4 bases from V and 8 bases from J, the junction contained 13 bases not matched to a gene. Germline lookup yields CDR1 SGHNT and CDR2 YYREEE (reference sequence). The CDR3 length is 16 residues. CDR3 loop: CASSGTGTGFMHEQFF. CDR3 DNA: TGTGCCAGCAGCGGCACCGGGACAGGGTTTATGCATGAGCAGTTCTTC.

The CDR3: CASSSYRDMNTEAFF. CDR3 DNA sequence: TGCGCCAGCAGCTCCTACAGGGACATGAACACTGAAGCTTTCTTT. V is TRBV5-1 and J is TRBJ1-1; TRBD1 might be the D (6 bases). The CDR3 totals 15 residues. Germline V lookup: CDR1 SGHRS, CDR2 YFSETQ. V was trimmed by 3 bases and J by 0 bases, leaving 12 bases between them.

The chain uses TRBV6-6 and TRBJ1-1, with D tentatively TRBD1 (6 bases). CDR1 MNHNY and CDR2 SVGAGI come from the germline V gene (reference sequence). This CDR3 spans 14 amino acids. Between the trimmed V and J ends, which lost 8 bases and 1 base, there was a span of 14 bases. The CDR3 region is CASLVGQRNTEAFF. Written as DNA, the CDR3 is TGTGCCAGCCTAGTGGGACAACGGAACACTGAAGCTTTCTTT.

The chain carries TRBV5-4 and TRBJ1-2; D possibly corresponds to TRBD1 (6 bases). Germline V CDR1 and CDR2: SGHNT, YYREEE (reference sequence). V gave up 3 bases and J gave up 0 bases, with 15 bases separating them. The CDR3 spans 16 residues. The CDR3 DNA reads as TGTGCCAGCAGCTGGGGGCCCGGGACCTCTAACTATGGCTACACCTTC. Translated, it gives CASSWGPGTSNYGYTF.

The CDR3 reads CAITSAPGQAGDEQYF. CDR3 bases: TGTGCCATCACCTCAGCCCCTGGGCAGGCCGGCGACGAGCAGTACTTC. J is TRBJ2-7 and V is TRBV10-3; D is ambiguous. Germline V gene lookup returns CDR1 ENHRY and CDR2 SYGVKD. With 7 bases removed from V and 5 bases from J, the gap between germline ends came to 24 bases. The CDR3 runs to 16 residues.

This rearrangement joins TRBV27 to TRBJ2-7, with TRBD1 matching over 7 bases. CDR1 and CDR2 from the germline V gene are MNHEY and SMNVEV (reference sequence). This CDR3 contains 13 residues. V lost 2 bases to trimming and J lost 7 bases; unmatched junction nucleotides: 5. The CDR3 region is CASSLTGALEQYF. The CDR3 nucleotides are TGTGCCAGCAGTTTAACAGGGGCTCTGGAGCAGTACTTC.

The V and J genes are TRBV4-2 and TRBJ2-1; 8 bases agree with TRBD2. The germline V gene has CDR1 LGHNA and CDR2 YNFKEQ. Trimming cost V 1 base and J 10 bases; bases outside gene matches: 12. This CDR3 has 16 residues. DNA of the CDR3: TGTGCCAGCAGCCAAGTCTTTGGCGGGAGGCACGAGGAGCAGTTCTTC. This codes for CASSQVFGGRHEEQFF.

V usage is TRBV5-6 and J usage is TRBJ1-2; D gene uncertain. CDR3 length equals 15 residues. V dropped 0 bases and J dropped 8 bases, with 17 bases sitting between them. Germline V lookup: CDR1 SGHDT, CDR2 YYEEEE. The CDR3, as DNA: TGTGCCAGCAGCTTGGCCTTGGGCGTTATATTCGGCTACACCTTC. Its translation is CASSLALGVIFGYTF.

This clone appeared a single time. The CDR3 DNA is TGTGCCAGCAGTAAGCTGGGCGGGACTAGTATCTCCTACAATGAGCAGTTCTTC. The encoded protein is CASSKLGGTSISYNEQFF. V is TRBV27 and J is TRBJ2-1; 8 nucleotides align to TRBD2. V lost 5 bases, J lost 0 bases, and 12 bases stayed unmatched. The CDR3 length is 18 residues. Germline-derived CDR1 and CDR2 are MNHEY and SMNVEV (reference sequence).

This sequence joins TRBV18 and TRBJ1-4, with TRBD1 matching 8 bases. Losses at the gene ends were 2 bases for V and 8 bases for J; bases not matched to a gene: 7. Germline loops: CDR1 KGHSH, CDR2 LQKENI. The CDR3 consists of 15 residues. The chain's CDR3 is CASSPRPGGEEKLFF. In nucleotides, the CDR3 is TGTGCCAGCTCACCAAGGCCAGGGGGCGAAGAAAAACTGTTTTTT.

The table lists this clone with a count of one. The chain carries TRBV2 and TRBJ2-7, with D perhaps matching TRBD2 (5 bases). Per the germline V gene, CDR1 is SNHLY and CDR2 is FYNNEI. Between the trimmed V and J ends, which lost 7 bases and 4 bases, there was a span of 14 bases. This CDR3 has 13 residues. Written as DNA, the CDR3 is TGTGCCAGCATCGGGGAACTGCCGTACGAGCAGTACTTC. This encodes CASIGELPYEQYF.

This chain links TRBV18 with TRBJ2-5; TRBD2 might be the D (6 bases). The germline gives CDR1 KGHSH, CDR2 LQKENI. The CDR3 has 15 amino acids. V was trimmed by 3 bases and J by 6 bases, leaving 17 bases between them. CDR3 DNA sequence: TGTGCCAGCTCACCCCTCTCCGGGGGACGGAAGACCCAGTACTTC. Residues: CASSPLSGGRKTQYF.

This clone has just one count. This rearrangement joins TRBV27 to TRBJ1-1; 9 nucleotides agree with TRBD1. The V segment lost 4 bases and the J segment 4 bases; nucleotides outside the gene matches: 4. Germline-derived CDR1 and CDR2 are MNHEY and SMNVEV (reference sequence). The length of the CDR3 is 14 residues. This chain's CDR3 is CASSSLTGGTEAFF. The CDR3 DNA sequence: TGTGCCAGCAGTTCTTTGACAGGGGGCACTGAAGCTTTCTTT.